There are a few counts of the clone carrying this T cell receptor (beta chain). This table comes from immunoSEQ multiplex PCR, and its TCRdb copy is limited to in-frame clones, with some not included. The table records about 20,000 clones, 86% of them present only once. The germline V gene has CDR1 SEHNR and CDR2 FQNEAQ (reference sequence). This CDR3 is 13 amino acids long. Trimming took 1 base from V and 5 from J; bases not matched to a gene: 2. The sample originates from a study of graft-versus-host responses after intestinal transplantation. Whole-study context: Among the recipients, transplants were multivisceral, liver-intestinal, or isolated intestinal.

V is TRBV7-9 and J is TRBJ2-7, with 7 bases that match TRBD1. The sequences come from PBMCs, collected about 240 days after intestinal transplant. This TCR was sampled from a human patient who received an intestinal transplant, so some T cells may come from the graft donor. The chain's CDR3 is CASSLGQGDEQYF. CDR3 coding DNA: TGTGCCAGCAGCTTAGGCCAGGGGGACGAGCAGTACTTC.